The 4 T cell receptor beta chains presented below share a single source sample, sequenced in a study of cytomegalovirus exposure and HLA in healthy donors. The table came from immunoSEQ multiplex PCR; TCRdb's copy has only in-frame clones and leaves some out. The profile shows around 130,000 clones, roughly nine tenths of them singletons. Sequenced sample: PBMCs. The receptors shown here come from a man aged 25 to 45 in good health and CMV-seronegative.

The sample holds a few counts of this clone. This chain joins TRBV4-1 and TRBJ1-1, with 10 bases identical to TRBD1. Germline lookup yields CDR1 MGHRA and CDR2 YSYEKL. The ends lost 2 bases at V and 5 bases at J; junction bases unmatched: 8. The CDR3 contains 16 residues. CDR3 sequence: CASSQYRTGGRTEAFF. The CDR3 DNA reads as TGCGCCAGCAGCCAATATCGGACAGGGGGGCGGACTGAAGCTTTCTTT.

The V and J genes are TRBV4-1 and TRBJ1-1, with 9 bases that match TRBD1. The germline gives CDR1 MGHRA, CDR2 YSYEKL. The CDR3 has 14 amino acids. The J segment lost 5 bases and the V segment lost 4 bases, leaving 5 bases of the junction unmatched. DNA of the CDR3: TGCGCCAGCAGCCTAAGGACAGGGGCGACTGAAGCTTTCTTT. Translating gives CASSLRTGATEAFF.

This sequence joins TRBV18 and TRBJ2-7; 7 nucleotides agree with TRBD1. CDR1 is KGHSH, CDR2 LQKENI, per germline. The CDR3 contains 16 residues. Germline trimming cut 0 bases from V and 0 bases from J; bases unmatched to any gene: 5. CDR3 DNA sequence: TGTGCCAGCTCACCACCCCGACAGGGCCTCTCCTACGAGCAGTACTTC. Its protein is CASSPPRQGLSYEQYF.

The V and J genes are TRBV29-1 and TRBJ2-7; D is possibly TRBD2 (6 bases). Germline loops: CDR1 SQVTM, CDR2 ANQGSEA. Between the trimmed V and J ends, which lost 2 bases and 4 bases, there was a span of 9 bases. The CDR3 runs 12 residues. CDR3 amino acids: CSVEWGGYEQYF. CDR3 bases: TGCAGCGTTGAATGGGGAGGATACGAGCAGTACTTC.